One sample yielded the 8 T cell receptor beta chains listed below, sequenced in a study of shared clonotypes between healthy human individuals. Assay used: immunoSEQ multiplex PCR; TCRdb lists only in-frame clones, some missing. The sample yields approximately 2.3 million clones, just over 90% seen once. Sequenced input: naive CD4+ T cells from PBMCs. Subset indicated: CD45RA+ positively selected. The receptor source for this set is a man aged 18 to 30 in good health. Some clones in this sample may be carry-over from other donors' samples.

The V gene is TRBV27, the J gene TRBJ1-5; D call uncertain. The V end was cut by 6 bases, the J end by 0 bases, with 18 bases between. The CDR3 runs 17 residues. The germline V gene encodes CDR1 MNHEY and CDR2 SMNVEV (reference sequence). This CDR3 reads CASSRRGWPDSNQPQHF. CDR3 in DNA: TGTGCCAGCAGCCGCCGGGGTTGGCCAGATAGCAATCAGCCCCAGCATTTT.

The rearrangement links TRBV11-2 to TRBJ2-7; D call uncertain. Deletions cut 5 bases from V and 2 bases from J, with 19 bases between. The CDR3 length is 16 residues. Germline values: CDR1 SGHAT, CDR2 FQNNGV. The DNA for the CDR3 is TGTGCCAGCAGCCTGTATATCAGAGGTGGGACCTACGAGCAGTACTTC. As protein: CASSLYIRGGTYEQYF.

This rearrangement joins TRBV5-5 to TRBJ2-5; TRBD1 matches 7 bases. With 4 bases clipped from V and 2 bases from J, the junction kept 5 bases outside the gene matches. The CDR3 runs to 14 residues. CDR1 SGHKS and CDR2 YYEKEE come from the germline V gene (reference sequence). CDR3 in DNA: TGTGCCAGCAGCCATTGGGACAGACAAGAGACCCAGTACTTC. The encoded protein is CASSHWDRQETQYF. Drawing the rest from reference TRBV5-5 and TRBJ2-5, the complete variable domain is DAGVTQSPTHLIKTRGQQVTLRCSPISGHKSVSWYQQVLGQGPQFIFQYYEKEERGRGNFPDRFSARQFPNYSSELNVNALLLGDSALYLCASSHWDRQETQYFGPGTRLLVL.

The CDR3 bases are TGTGCCACCAGCCGATTAGTCAACACTGAAGCTTTCTTT. Encoded protein: CATSRLVNTEAFF. This chain uses TRBV15 with TRBJ1-1; no clear D gene. Germline CDR1 and CDR2: LNHNV and YYDKDF (reference sequence). The CDR3 runs to 13 residues. Trimming took off 5 bases at V and 2 bases at J, with 9 bases between the two ends.

The chain joins TRBV6-6 to TRBJ2-7; 9 bases are shared with TRBD1. The CDR3 loop spans 13 amino acids. Germline V gene data show CDR1 as MNHNY and CDR2 as SVGAGI (reference sequence). The V and J ends lost 10 bases and 7 bases, in that order; junction bases with no gene match: 11. DNA for the CDR3: TGTGCCACCACACCACAGGGGGCGGGAGAGCAGTACTTC. As protein: CATTPQGAGEQYF.

The chain carries TRBV7-2 and TRBJ2-5; D is ambiguous. The CDR3 loop spans 13 amino acids. Trimming pared 1 base from V and 4 bases from J, leaving 7 bases between. The germline CDR1 and CDR2 sequences are SGHTA and FQGNSA. The DNA for the CDR3 is TGTGCCAGCAGCTTAGATGGGGTAGAGACCCAGTACTTC. This codes for CASSLDGVETQYF.

V is TRBV7-9 and J is TRBJ2-7, with TRBD1 matching 7 bases. The CDR3 is made up of 15 amino acids. Germline CDR1 is SEHNR and CDR2 is FQNEAQ (reference sequence). V shed 5 bases and J 6 bases; nucleotides not matched to a gene: 13. CDR3 amino acids: CASSRTGDRRGEQYF. CDR3 sequence (DNA): TGTGCCAGCAGCCGTACAGGGGACAGAAGAGGCGAGCAGTACTTC.

Remarks on this clone: The sample carries other DNA sequences with the same CDR3. The V call is TRBV6-5, the J call TRBJ2-5, with D perhaps given as TRBD1 or TRBD2 (6 bases each). V lost 0 bases, J lost 5 bases, and 10 bases lay in between. In germline, CDR1 is MNHEY, CDR2 SVGAGI. This CDR3 contains 14 residues. CDR3 in amino acids: CASSYSGGRETQYF. The CDR3 coding sequence is TGTGCCAGCAGTTACTCCGGGGGCCGGGAGACCCAGTACTTC.